What follows are 16 T cell receptor beta chains derived from one specimen sequenced in a study of Tregs in tolerant kidney transplant recipients. Profiling relied on immunoSEQ multiplex PCR, and the TCRdb table lists in-frame clones only, not all of them. The sample contains approximately 65,000 clones, roughly 89% of which appear only once. The sequencing sample was made of CD4+ T cells from blood. The receptor source for this set is a human donor in good health.

The chain couples TRBV6-5 to TRBJ1-3, with D perhaps TRBD1 (5 bases). CDR1 MNHEY and CDR2 SVGAGI come from the germline V gene. The ends were cut back, 2 bases at V and 0 bases at J, with 11 bases in the middle. This CDR3 comprises 16 residues. The chain's CDR3 is CASSYRTPISGNTIYF. DNA for the CDR3: TGTGCCAGCAGTTACCGGACACCTATCTCTGGAAACACCATATATTTT.

The rearrangement joins TRBV5-4 to TRBJ2-3, with 10 bases that match TRBD2. V lost 3 bases and J lost 4; bases outside the gene matches: 20. The CDR3 runs 20 residues. Per the germline V gene, CDR1 is SGHNT and CDR2 is YYREEE (reference sequence). This chain's CDR3 is CASSSPAPNRLAGGSDTQYF. As DNA, the CDR3 is TGTGCCAGCAGCTCCCCAGCTCCCAACAGGTTAGCGGGAGGTTCAGATACGCAGTATTTT.

The chain uses TRBV6-6 and TRBJ1-2, with TRBD1 matching over 7 bases. The CDR3 is made up of 13 amino acids. CDR1 is MNHNY and CDR2 is SVGAGI in the germline V gene (reference sequence). V dropped 5 bases and J dropped 2; count of bases not matched to a gene: 2. The CDR3 coding sequence is TGTGCCAGCAGTCCGACAGGGAACTATGGCTACACCTTC. Protein: CASSPTGNYGYTF.

The chain is built from TRBV4-3 and TRBJ2-1; D possibly corresponds to TRBD2 (6 bases). Trimming cost V 2 bases and J 8 bases, with 13 bases left between them. This CDR3 spans 14 amino acids. Germline values: CDR1 LGHNA, CDR2 YSLEER. In nucleotides, the CDR3 is TGCGCCAGCAGCCAAAATCTAGCGATCGATGAGCAGTTCTTC. Translating gives CASSQNLAIDEQFF.

V usage is TRBV21-1 and J usage is TRBJ2-7; the D segment call TRBD1 is taken from the table without a DNA check. TRBV21-1 constitutes a pseudogene. The CDR3 is 18 amino acids. CDR3 region: CASSIGDSRPSLMAEQYF. DNA of the CDR3: TGTGCCAGCAGCATCGGAGACAGCCGCCCTTCCCTAATGGCCGAGCAGTACTTC.

The chain carries TRBV27 and TRBJ1-1; D call uncertain. This CDR3 has 13 amino acids. V was cut by 4 bases and J by 1 base, with 7 bases left in between. Germline-derived CDR1 and CDR2 are MNHEY and SMNVEV (reference sequence). CDR3 DNA sequence: TGTGCCAGCAGTTCGTACGGGAACACTGAAGCTTTCTTT. This translates into CASSSYGNTEAFF.

This chain links TRBV10-3 with TRBJ2-3; maybe TRBD2 (5 bases). The CDR3 contains 12 residues. Per germline, CDR1 ENHRY and CDR2 SYGVKD. Trimming shortened V by 9 bases and J by 4 bases, and 11 bases separated the two germline ends. The DNA of the CDR3 is TGTGCCATAAGCGGCCCCCCAGATACGCAGTATTTT. Translated, it gives CAISGPPDTQYF.

The chain is built from TRBV5-4 and TRBJ1-4, with 7 bases that match TRBD1. The CDR3 spans 15 residues. Looked up from germline, CDR1 is SGHNT and CDR2 is YYREEE (reference sequence). Germline trimming cut 0 bases from V and 5 bases from J; bases unmatched to any gene: 4. CDR3 bases: TGTGCCAGCAGCTTGGGAGGGACAGAGAATGAAAAACTGTTTTTT. This gives the protein CASSLGGTENEKLFF.

The V and J genes are TRBV30 and TRBJ2-7, with D unresolved. Per the germline V gene, CDR1 is GTSNPN and CDR2 is SVGIG (reference sequence). The V and J ends lost 3 bases and 7 bases respectively, with 10 bases between them. This CDR3 has 11 residues. The CDR3 sequence is CAWRRLREQYF. The CDR3, as DNA: TGTGCCTGGAGGAGGTTGCGGGAGCAGTACTTC.

J is TRBJ2-7 and V is TRBV5-6; 7 bases are a match to TRBD1. CDR3 size: 14 residues. V dropped 4 bases and J dropped 5; count of bases not matched to a gene: 9. Per the germline V gene, CDR1 is SGHDT and CDR2 is YYEEEE. This CDR3 is CASSARQGRNEQYF. CDR3 DNA: TGTGCCAGCAGCGCTCGACAGGGTAGGAACGAGCAGTACTTC.

The chain joins TRBV30 to TRBJ2-2, with 8 nucleotides matching TRBD1. The CDR3 extends over 16 amino acids. With 2 bases clipped from V and 7 bases from J, the junction kept 12 bases outside the gene matches. Germline-derived CDR1 and CDR2 are GTSNPN and SVGIG (reference sequence). The CDR3 bases are TGTGCCTGGAGTATAGGACAGGGTTATTTTGTCGGGGAGCTGTTTTTT. It translates to CAWSIGQGYFVGELFF. The complete variable domain, with remaining parts taken from reference TRBV30 and TRBJ2-2, reads SQTIHQWPATLVQPVGSPLSLECTVEGTSNPNLYWYRQAAGRGLQLLFYSVGIGQISSEVPQNLSASRPQDRQFILSSKKLLLSDSGFYLCAWSIGQGYFVGELFFGEGSRLTVL.

The chain employs TRBV29-1 and TRBJ2-2; TRBD1 matches at 8 bases. After removal of 3 bases from V and 6 bases from J, the junction contained 0 bases not matched to a gene. CDR3 length: 12 amino acids. Germline assignment: CDR1 SQVTM and CDR2 ANQGSEA. The CDR3 nucleotides read TGCAGCGTTGAGACAGGGGCCGGGGAGCTGTTTTTT. Protein sequence: CSVETGAGELFF.

This chain links TRBV6-5 with TRBJ1-5; 11 bases match TRBD1. With 5 bases clipped from V and 3 bases from J, the junction kept 3 bases outside the gene matches. This CDR3 is built from 15 residues. Germline CDR1 and CDR2: MNHEY and SVGAGI. This chain's CDR3 is CASSRDRGSNQPQHF. The CDR3 region has the DNA TGTGCCAGCAGTCGGGACAGGGGGTCCAATCAGCCCCAGCATTTT.

The V and J genes are TRBV6-1 and TRBJ1-6; unclear D gene. The CDR3 has 13 amino acids. CDR1 and CDR2 from the germline V gene are MNHNS and SASEGT. Trimming removed 8 bases from V and 3 bases from J, with 8 bases in between. This CDR3 is CASGSSYNSPLHF. The CDR3 nucleotides are TGTGCCAGCGGCAGTAGCTATAATTCACCCCTCCACTTT.

This clone was recorded once. The V gene is TRBV19, the J gene TRBJ2-7; D might be TRBD1 or TRBD2, each matching 5 bases. The germline V gene has CDR1 LNHDA and CDR2 SQIVND (reference sequence). With 6 bases removed from V and 3 bases from J, the gap between germline ends came to 18 bases. The CDR3 runs 15 residues. The CDR3 DNA reads TGTGCCAGTAGGCCGTCCGGGACCGGCGGCTACGAGCAGTACTTC. Its translation is CASRPSGTGGYEQYF.

The CDR3 here is CASSEGRRDEQFF. The CDR3 nucleotides read TGTGCCAGCAGTGAGGGGAGAAGAGATGAGCAGTTCTTC. The chain links TRBV25-1 to TRBJ2-1; D is perhaps TRBD2 (5 bases). V dropped 3 bases and J dropped 8 bases, with 11 bases sitting between them. Per the germline V gene, CDR1 is MGHDK and CDR2 is SYGVNS. The CDR3 totals 13 residues. Combining the CDR3 with reference TRBV25-1 and TRBJ2-1 gives the whole variable domain EADIYQTPRYLVIGTGKKITLECSQTMGHDKMYWYQQDPGMELHLIHYSYGVNSTEKGDLSSESTVSRIRTEHFPLTLESARPSHTSQYLCASSEGRRDEQFFGPGTRLTVL.